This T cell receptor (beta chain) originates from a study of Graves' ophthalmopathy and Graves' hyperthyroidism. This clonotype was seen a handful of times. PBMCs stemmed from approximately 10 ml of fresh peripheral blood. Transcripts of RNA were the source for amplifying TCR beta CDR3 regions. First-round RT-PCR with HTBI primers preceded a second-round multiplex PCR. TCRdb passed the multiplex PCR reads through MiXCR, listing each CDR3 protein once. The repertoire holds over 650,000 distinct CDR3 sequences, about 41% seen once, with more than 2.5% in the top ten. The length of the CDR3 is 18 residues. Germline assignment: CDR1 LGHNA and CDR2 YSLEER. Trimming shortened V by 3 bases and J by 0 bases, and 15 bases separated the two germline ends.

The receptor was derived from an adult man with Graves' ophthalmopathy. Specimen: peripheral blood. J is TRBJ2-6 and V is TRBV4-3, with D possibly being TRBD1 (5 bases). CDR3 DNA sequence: TGCGCCAGCAGCCACGGCAACTCTCAGGGCTCTGGGGCCAACGTCCTGACTTTC. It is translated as CASSHGNSQGSGANVLTF.